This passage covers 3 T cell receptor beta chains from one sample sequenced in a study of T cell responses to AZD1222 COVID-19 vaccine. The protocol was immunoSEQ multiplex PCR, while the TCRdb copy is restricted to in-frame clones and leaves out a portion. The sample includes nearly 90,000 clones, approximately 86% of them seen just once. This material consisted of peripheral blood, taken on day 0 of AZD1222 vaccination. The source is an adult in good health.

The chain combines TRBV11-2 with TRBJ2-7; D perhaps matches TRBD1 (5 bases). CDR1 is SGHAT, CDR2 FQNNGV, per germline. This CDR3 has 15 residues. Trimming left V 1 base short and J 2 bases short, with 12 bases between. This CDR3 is CASSLGAGRAYEQYF. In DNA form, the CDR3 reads TGTGCCAGCAGCTTAGGGGCCGGCAGGGCCTACGAGCAGTACTTC.

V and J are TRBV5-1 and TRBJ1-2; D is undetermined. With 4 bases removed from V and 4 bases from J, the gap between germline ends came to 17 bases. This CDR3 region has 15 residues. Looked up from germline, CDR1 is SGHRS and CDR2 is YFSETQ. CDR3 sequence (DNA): TGCGCCAGCAGCCTAGAAGGGAGGTATTCCTATGGCTACACCTTC. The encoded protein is CASSLEGRYSYGYTF.

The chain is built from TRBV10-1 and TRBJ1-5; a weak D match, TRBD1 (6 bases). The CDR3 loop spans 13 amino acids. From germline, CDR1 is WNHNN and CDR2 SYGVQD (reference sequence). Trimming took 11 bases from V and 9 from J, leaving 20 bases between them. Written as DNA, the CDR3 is TGCGCCCCGGAAGGGGGTCTCGTTAGGCCCCAGCATTTT. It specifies CAPEGGLVRPQHF.